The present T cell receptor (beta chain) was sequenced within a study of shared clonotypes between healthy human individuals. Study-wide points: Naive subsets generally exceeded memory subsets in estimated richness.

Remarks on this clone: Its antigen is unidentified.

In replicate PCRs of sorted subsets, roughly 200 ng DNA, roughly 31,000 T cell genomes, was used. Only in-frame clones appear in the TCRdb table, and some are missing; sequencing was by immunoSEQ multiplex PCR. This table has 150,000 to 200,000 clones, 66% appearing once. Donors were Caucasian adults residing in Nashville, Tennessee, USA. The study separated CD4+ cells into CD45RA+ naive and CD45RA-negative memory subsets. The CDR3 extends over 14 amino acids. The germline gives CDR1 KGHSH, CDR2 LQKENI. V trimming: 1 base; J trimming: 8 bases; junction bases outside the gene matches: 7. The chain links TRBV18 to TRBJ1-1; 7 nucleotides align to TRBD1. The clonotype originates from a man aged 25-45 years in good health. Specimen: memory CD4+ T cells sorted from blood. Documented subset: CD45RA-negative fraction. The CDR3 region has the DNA TGTGCCAGCTCACCACGGACAGGCGAACTGGAAGCTTTCTTT. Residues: CASSPRTGELEAFF.